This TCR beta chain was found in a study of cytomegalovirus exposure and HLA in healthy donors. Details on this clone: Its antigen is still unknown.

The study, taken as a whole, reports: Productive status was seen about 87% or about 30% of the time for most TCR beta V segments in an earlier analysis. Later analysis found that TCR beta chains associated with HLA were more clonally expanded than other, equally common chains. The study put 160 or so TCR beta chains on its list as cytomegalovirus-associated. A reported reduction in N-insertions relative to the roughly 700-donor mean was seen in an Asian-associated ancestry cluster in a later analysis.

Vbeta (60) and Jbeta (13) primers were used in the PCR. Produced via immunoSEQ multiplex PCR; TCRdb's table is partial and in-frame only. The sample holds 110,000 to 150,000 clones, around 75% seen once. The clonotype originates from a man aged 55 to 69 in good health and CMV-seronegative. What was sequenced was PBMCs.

As DNA, the CDR3 is TGTGCCAGCAGTGGCGACACTGAAGCTTTCTTT. It yields the protein CASSGDTEAFF. The chain joins TRBV6-1 to TRBJ1-1; D remains ambiguous. CDR1 and CDR2 (germline): MNHNS, SASEGT. Trimming removed 4 bases at V and 3 bases at J, with 3 bases between. This CDR3 region has 11 residues.